The clone carrying this TCR beta chain was seen just once. The antigen is not known. V gave up 5 bases and J gave up 5 bases; unmatched junction bases: 8. This CDR3 is 15 amino acids long. Next came a second PCR, run for about 7 to 12 cycles, which used a sample-barcoded 5' primer along with a J-beta primer mix. Each CDR3 protein is one row after TCRdb ran MiXCR on the 5' RACE reads. This table holds about 1.8 million distinct CDR3 sequences, less than 50% found once. This sample is part of a study of blood T cells in healthy people across ages. Study-level results: No conclusive comparison of naive versus antigen-experienced cells was possible with unsorted PBMCs.

Specimen: blood. The origin of this receptor is a woman in her forties in good health. The J gene is TRBJ1-2, the V gene TRBV12-3 or TRBV12-4, with TRBD1 matching 10 bases. In DNA form, the CDR3 reads TGTGCCAGCAGTCTACGGACAGGGGGAACGTATGGCTACACCTTC. This translates into CASSLRTGGTYGYTF.